This T cell receptor beta chain was sequenced for a study of cytomegalovirus exposure and HLA in healthy donors. Study at large: The study's early data release held about 85 million unique TCRs from HLA-typed donors. Of the donors genotyped, several hundred in all, 75% to 90% fell in the Caucasian-associated ancestry cluster.

Notes on this clone: Its antigen is not identified.

The PCR ran on 60 Vbeta and 13 Jbeta primers. The protocol was immunoSEQ multiplex PCR, while the TCRdb copy is restricted to in-frame clones and leaves out a portion. This repertoire shows more than 100,000 clones, approximately 64% found once; its top ten account for around 2.5%. CDR1 is MNHEY, CDR2 SVGAGI, per germline. Trimming shortened V by 8 bases and J by 6 bases, and 19 bases separated the two germline ends. The CDR3 has 14 amino acids. Whole-study results and caveats: Later, TCR association rates were found to vary by HLA locus, highest for DRB1 and lowest for HLA-C.

What was sequenced was PBMCs. The chain joins TRBV6-5 to TRBJ1-2; D unresolved. This clonotype was sampled from a woman in her 40s in good health and CMV-seronegative. CDR3 region: CASLPAGRPDGYTF. CDR3 DNA sequence: TGTGCCAGCCTTCCTGCGGGCAGGCCCGATGGCTACACCTTC.